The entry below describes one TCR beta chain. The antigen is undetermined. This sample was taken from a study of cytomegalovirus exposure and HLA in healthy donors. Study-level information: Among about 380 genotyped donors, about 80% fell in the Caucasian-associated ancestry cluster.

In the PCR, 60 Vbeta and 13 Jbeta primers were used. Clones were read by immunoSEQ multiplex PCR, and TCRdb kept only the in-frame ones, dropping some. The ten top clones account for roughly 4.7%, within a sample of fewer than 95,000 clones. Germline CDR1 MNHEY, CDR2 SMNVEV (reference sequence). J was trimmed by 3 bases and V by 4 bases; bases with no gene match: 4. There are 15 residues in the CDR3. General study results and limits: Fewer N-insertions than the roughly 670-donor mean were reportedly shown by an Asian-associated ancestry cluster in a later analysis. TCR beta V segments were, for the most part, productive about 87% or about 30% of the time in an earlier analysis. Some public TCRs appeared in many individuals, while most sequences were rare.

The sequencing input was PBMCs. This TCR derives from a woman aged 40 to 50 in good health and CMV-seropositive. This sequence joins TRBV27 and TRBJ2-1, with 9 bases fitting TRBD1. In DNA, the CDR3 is TGTGCCAGCAGTTCGGGACAGGGCATCTACAATGAGCAGTTCTTC. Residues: CASSSGQGIYNEQFF.